Below, 16 T cell receptor beta chains from the same sample are listed, as sequenced in a study of identical twins. TCRdb fed the 5' RACE reads into MiXCR, producing one record per CDR3 protein. The sample has 500,000 to 700,000 distinct CDR3 sequences; roughly 7.1% are singletons. These data were also reused for a study on yellow fever vaccine responses in identical twins.

Sample: PBMCs. These receptors were taken from a woman between 18 and 29 years old in good health.

Ten or more counts support this clonotype. The rearrangement uses TRBV3-1 and TRBJ2-7, with a tentative D call TRBD1 (6 bases). Trimming pared 3 bases from V and 0 bases from J, leaving 15 bases between. This CDR3 spans 16 amino acids. Germline V CDR1 and CDR2: LGHDT, YNNKEL (reference sequence). The CDR3 nucleotides read TGTGCCAGCAGCCATTTGGGGGCGGATCTCTCCTACGAGCAGTACTTC. Its translation is CASSHLGADLSYEQYF.

V is TRBV6-2 or TRBV6-3 and J is TRBJ1-1, with D hard to call. The CDR3 has 15 amino acids. V was pared by 1 base and J by 0 bases, with 9 bases between. Germline values: CDR1 MNHEY, CDR2 SVGEGT. The CDR3, as DNA: TGTGCCAGCAGTTACTTGGCGACGGTGAACACTGAAGCTTTCTTT. Amino acid sequence: CASSYLATVNTEAFF.

This clonotype was counted ten times or more. The J gene is TRBJ2-7, the V gene TRBV29-1; D remains ambiguous. In germline, CDR1 is SQVTM, CDR2 ANQGSEA. The CDR3 extends over 13 amino acids. The V end was cut by 0 bases, the J end by 3 bases, with 9 bases between. The CDR3 here is CSVEDPVGYEQYF. For the CDR3, the DNA is TGCAGCGTTGAAGATCCGGTGGGCTACGAGCAGTACTTC.

In its sample, this clonotype was seen a few times. This chain connects TRBV2 to TRBJ2-7; the match to TRBD2 covers 8 bases. Germline assignment: CDR1 SNHLY and CDR2 FYNNEI. V shed 8 bases and J 0 bases; nucleotides not matched to a gene: 0. The CDR3 contains 12 residues. DNA of the CDR3: TGTGCCAGCGGGACTAGCTCCTACGAGCAGTACTTC. Protein: CASGTSSYEQYF.

This clonotype appeared a few times. The chain recombines TRBV15 with TRBJ1-2; no definite D call. Germline CDR1 is LNHNV and CDR2 is YYDKDF (reference sequence). Trimming removed 0 bases at V and 6 bases at J, with 11 bases between. This CDR3 region has 14 residues. The DNA for the CDR3 is TGTGCCACCAGCAGAGATTTGGGGTGGGATGGCTACACCTTC. It specifies CATSRDLGWDGYTF.

This clonotype was seen many times. This chain joins TRBV28 and TRBJ2-1, with D perhaps matching TRBD2 (6 bases). Germline-derived CDR1 and CDR2 are MDHEN and SYDVKM. Trimming shortened V by 1 base and J by 10 bases, and 23 bases separated the two germline ends. This CDR3 has 17 amino acids. This CDR3 reads CASSLSVLTGAIGEQFF. The CDR3 nucleotides read TGTGCCAGCAGTTTATCGGTTCTAACGGGAGCTATCGGGGAGCAGTTCTTC.

This sequence joins TRBV14 and TRBJ1-1, with a tentative D call TRBD1 (6 bases). Germline CDR1 reads SGHDN; CDR2 reads FVKESK. The germline V and J ends were trimmed by 1 base and 6 bases, with 12 bases remaining between them. The CDR3 has 14 amino acids. Here the CDR3 reads CASSQAWGGSEAFF. CDR3 sequence (DNA): TGTGCCAGCAGCCAAGCTTGGGGGGGCTCTGAAGCTTTCTTT.

This chain uses TRBV6-2 or TRBV6-3 with TRBJ2-1, with D unclear. V lost 4 bases to trimming and J lost 8 bases, with 9 bases between them. CDR3 length equals 12 residues. Looked up from germline, CDR1 is MNHEY and CDR2 is SVGEGT. CDR3 DNA sequence: TGTGCCAGCAGTTCCATAGGCGATGAGCAGTTCTTC. It encodes CASSSIGDEQFF.

This clonotype was observed many times. CDR3 DNA: TGCGCCAGCAGCTTGGATGAACTAGCGGGAGCCCCCACCTACGAGCAGTACTTC. Translated, it gives CASSLDELAGAPTYEQYF. The chain recombines TRBV5-1 with TRBJ2-7; 11 bases fit TRBD2. V shed 0 bases, J shed 2 bases, and the junction held 10 bases outside the gene matches. The length of the CDR3 is 18 residues. CDR1 SGHRS and CDR2 YFSETQ come from the germline V gene.

At least ten counts were recorded for this clonotype. The chain recombines TRBV12-3 or TRBV12-4 with TRBJ1-1; TRBD1 aligns across 7 bases. The CDR3 length is 15 residues. Trimming cost V 6 bases and J 4 bases; bases outside gene matches: 11. For the CDR3, the DNA is TGTGCCAGCAGACATCCGGGACAGTGGGCCACTGAAGCTTTCTTT. This translates into CASRHPGQWATEAFF.

This clonotype was counted many times. The V and J genes are TRBV4-1 and TRBJ2-1; D unclear. The CDR3 is 14 amino acids. Germline assignment: CDR1 MGHRA and CDR2 YSYEKL. V lost 1 base and J 8 bases, leaving 12 bases between the germline ends. CDR3 residues: CASSQVLLVDEQFF. The CDR3 DNA follows: TGCGCCAGCAGCCAAGTCCTCCTAGTCGATGAGCAGTTCTTC.

The chain uses TRBV7-9 and TRBJ2-7; TRBD2 might be the D (5 bases). Germline-derived CDR1 and CDR2 are SEHNR and FQNEAQ (reference sequence). Trimming pared 10 bases from V and 3 bases from J, leaving 16 bases between. This CDR3 comprises 13 residues. CDR3 protein: CATSLVGNYEQYF. Written as DNA, the CDR3 is TGTGCCACCTCACTAGTAGGGAACTACGAGCAGTACTTC. The whole variable domain, filled in from reference TRBV7-9 and TRBJ2-7, reads DTGVSQNPRHKITKRGQNVTFRCDPISEHNRLYWYRQTLGQGPEFLTYFQNEAQLEKSRLLSDRFSAERPKGSFSTLEIQRTEQGDSAMYLCATSLVGNYEQYFGPGTRLTVT.

This clonotype was seen more than once but under ten times. The genes are TRBV20-1 and TRBJ2-1; 9 positions match TRBD2. The junction had 13 bases not matched to a gene; V was cut back by 6 bases and J by 4 bases. Germline V CDR1 and CDR2: DFQATT, SNEGSKA (reference sequence). The CDR3 is made up of 16 amino acids. The DNA for the CDR3 is TGCAGTGCGCCCACTAGCGGGCCAACGCCGTACAATGAGCAGTTCTTC. Translated: CSAPTSGPTPYNEQFF.

This clonotype appeared many times. The chain links TRBV6-1 to TRBJ2-5, with a tentative D call TRBD1 (6 bases). The CDR3 covers 15 residues. Trimming pared 6 bases from V and 2 bases from J, leaving 16 bases between. CDR1 and CDR2 from the germline V gene are MNHNS and SASEGT. CDR3 sequence reads: CASSLSGQQQETQYF. The CDR3 bases are TGTGCCAGCAGCCTCTCTGGACAGCAGCAAGAGACCCAGTACTTC.

This clonotype was observed a handful of times. The rearrangement joins TRBV7-2 to TRBJ2-5, with D perhaps TRBD2 (5 bases). V was trimmed by 1 base and J by 5 bases, leaving 14 bases between them. This CDR3 is 15 amino acids long. The germline CDR1 and CDR2 sequences are SGHTA and FQGNSA. CDR3: CASSLDTVRGETQYF. CDR3 bases: TGTGCCAGCAGCTTAGATACAGTCCGGGGTGAGACCCAGTACTTC. The whole variable domain, remainder taken from reference TRBV7-2 and TRBJ2-5, is GAGVSQSPSNKVTEKGKDVELRCDPISGHTALYWYRQSLGQGLEFLIYFQGNSAPDKSGLPSDRFSAERTGGSVSTLTIQRTQQEDSAVYLCASSLDTVRGETQYFGPGTRLLVL.

This clonotype was detected many times. The chain uses TRBV3-1 and TRBJ1-1; no definite D call. This CDR3 comprises 12 residues. In germline, CDR1 is LGHDT, CDR2 YNNKEL (reference sequence). V shed 3 bases and J shed 11 bases, with 13 bases lying between them. CDR3 bases: TGTGCCAGCAGCCACGTGGTAGGACCCGCTTTCTTT. Its protein is CASSHVVGPAFF. Drawing the rest from reference TRBV3-1 and TRBJ1-1, the complete variable domain is DTAVSQTPKYLVTQMGNDKSIKCEQNLGHDTMYWYKQDSKKFLKIMFSYNNKELIINETVPNRFSPKSPDKAHLNLHINSLELGDSAVYFCASSHVVGPAFFGQGTRLTVV.